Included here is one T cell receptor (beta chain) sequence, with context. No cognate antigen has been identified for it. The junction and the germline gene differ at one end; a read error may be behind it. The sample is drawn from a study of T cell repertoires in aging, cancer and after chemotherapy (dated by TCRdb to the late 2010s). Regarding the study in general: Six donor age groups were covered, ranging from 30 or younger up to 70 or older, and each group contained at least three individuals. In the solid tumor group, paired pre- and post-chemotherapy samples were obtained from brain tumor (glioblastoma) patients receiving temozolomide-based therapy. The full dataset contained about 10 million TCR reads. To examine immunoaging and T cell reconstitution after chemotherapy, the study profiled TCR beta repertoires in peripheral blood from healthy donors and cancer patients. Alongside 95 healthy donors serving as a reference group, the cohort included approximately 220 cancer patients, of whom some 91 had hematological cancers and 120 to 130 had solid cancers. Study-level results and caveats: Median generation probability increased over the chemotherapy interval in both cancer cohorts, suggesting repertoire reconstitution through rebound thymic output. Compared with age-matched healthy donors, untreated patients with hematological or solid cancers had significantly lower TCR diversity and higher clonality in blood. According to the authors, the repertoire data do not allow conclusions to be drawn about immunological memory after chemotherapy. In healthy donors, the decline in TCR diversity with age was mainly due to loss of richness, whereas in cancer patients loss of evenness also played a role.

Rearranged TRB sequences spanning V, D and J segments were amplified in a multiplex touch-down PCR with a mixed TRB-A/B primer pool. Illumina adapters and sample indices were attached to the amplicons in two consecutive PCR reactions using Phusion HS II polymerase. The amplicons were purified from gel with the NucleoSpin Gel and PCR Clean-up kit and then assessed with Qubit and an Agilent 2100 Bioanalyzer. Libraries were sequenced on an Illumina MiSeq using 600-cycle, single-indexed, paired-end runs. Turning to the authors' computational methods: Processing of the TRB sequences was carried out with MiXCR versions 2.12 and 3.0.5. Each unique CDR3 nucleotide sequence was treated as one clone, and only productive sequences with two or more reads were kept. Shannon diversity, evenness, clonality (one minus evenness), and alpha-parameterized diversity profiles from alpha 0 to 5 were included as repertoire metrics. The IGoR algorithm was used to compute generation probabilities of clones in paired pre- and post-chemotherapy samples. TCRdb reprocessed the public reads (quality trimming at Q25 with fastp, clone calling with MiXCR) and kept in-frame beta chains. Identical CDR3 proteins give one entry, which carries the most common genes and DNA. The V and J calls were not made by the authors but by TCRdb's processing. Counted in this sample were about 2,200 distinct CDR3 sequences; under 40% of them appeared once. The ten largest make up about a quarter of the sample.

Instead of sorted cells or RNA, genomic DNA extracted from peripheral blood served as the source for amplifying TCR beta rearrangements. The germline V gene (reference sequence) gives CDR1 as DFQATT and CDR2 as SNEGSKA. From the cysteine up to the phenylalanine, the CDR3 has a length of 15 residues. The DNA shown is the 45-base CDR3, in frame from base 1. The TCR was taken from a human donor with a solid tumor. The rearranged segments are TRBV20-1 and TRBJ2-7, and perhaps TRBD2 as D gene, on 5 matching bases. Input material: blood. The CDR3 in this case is CSASAPGPGRYDQYF. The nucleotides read TGCAGTGCTAGCGCCCCAGGACCGGGAAGGTACGACCAGTACTTC.